A single sample gave rise to the 10 T cell receptor beta chains below, sequenced in a study of response to subunit inactivated influenza vaccine. One entry per CDR3 protein, called by TCRdb with MiXCR from the RT-PCR reads. The sample has 600,000 to 850,000 distinct CDR3 sequences, about 15% seen once. The starting material was PBMCs from blood, obtained less than 15 days before vaccination. These receptor sequences come from a man aged 50 to 59 who received an inactivated influenza vaccine.

The genes are TRBV30 and TRBJ1-2, with 11 bases that match TRBD1. The CDR3 has 13 residues. Germline V gene sequence: CDR1 GTSNPN, CDR2 SVGIG (reference sequence). The trim removed 2 bases at V and 9 bases at J, leaving 5 bases unmatched. CDR3 in amino acids: CAWSIGTGGSYTF. CDR3 DNA: TGTGCCTGGAGTATTGGGACAGGGGGTAGCTACACCTTC.

J is TRBJ2-5 and V is TRBV7-9; D possibly corresponds to TRBD1 (6 bases). V lost 5 bases and J lost 1, with 11 bases in between. CDR1 is SEHNR, CDR2 FQNEAQ, per germline (reference sequence). The CDR3 consists of 14 residues. CDR3 residues: CASSGGKTQETQYF. CDR3 nucleotide sequence: TGTGCCAGCAGCGGGGGCAAAACCCAAGAGACCCAGTACTTC.

The chain joins TRBV28 to TRBJ2-5, with D uncertain. The CDR3 is 13 residues long. Trimming removed 5 bases from V and 0 bases from J, with 7 bases in between. The V gene's germline CDR1 is MDHEN and CDR2 SYDVKM. CDR3 loop: CASSPPYQETQYF. The CDR3 nucleotides read TGTGCCAGCAGTCCTCCTTACCAAGAGACCCAGTACTTC.

This clonotype showed up just a few times. The chain carries TRBV4-1 and TRBJ2-3, with TRBD1 matching over 7 bases. The CDR3 contains 15 residues. J was trimmed by 4 bases and V by 1 base; bases with no gene match: 5. The germline CDR1 and CDR2 sequences are MGHRA and YSYEKL. CDR3 sequence reads: CASSQGTGRSDTQYF. The CDR3 DNA reads as TGCGCCAGCAGCCAAGGGACAGGAAGATCAGATACGCAGTATTTT.

The chain has TRBV12-3 or TRBV12-4 and TRBJ2-5; possibly TRBD1 or TRBD2 for D (6 bases each). The V and J ends lost 1 base and 5 bases respectively, with 17 bases between them. CDR3 length equals 16 residues. As DNA, the CDR3 is TGTGCCAGCAGTTTAGTTTCCACGGTAGGGGGGGAGACCCAGTACTTC. Protein: CASSLVSTVGGETQYF.

This clonotype was counted at least ten times. The gene calls are TRBV11-2 and TRBJ2-3, with D perhaps TRBD2 (5 bases). Germline CDR1 and CDR2: SGHAT and FQNNGV. The V gene lost 1 base and the J gene lost 10 bases, with 18 bases spanning the gap. The CDR3 is 15 amino acids. The CDR3 region is CASSLGSQWKEAQYF. The CDR3, as DNA: TGTGCCAGCAGCTTAGGATCCCAGTGGAAGGAGGCGCAGTATTTT.

This clonotype occurred a few times. The chain employs TRBV20-1 and TRBJ2-5; 8 bases agree with TRBD1. V trimming: 4 bases; J trimming: 5 bases; junction bases outside the gene matches: 6. CDR1 and CDR2 (germline): DFQATT, SNEGSKA (reference sequence). This CDR3 region has 13 residues. The CDR3 is CSATRGPGETQYF. The CDR3 DNA follows: TGCAGTGCTACCAGGGGGCCGGGGGAGACCCAGTACTTC.

This clonotype has just a few counts. The J gene is TRBJ2-7, the V gene TRBV5-1; D tentatively reads TRBD1 or TRBD2 (5 bases each). The CDR3 runs 15 residues. V was shortened by 4 bases and J by 0 bases, with 14 bases between the two germline ends. Germline loops: CDR1 SGHRS, CDR2 YFSETQ. CDR3 DNA sequence: TGCGCCAGCAGCGCTGGGGACGGATCCTCCTACGAGCAGTACTTC. Its protein is CASSAGDGSSYEQYF. The variable domain in full, with the rest retrieved from reference TRBV5-1 and TRBJ2-7, is KAGVTQTPRYLIKTRGQQVTLSCSPISGHRSVSWYQQTPGQGLQFLFEYFSETQRNKGNFPGRFSGRQFSNSRSEMNVSTLELGDSALYLCASSAGDGSSYEQYFGPGTRLTVT.

This clonotype was recorded at least ten times. The chain couples TRBV2 to TRBJ1-3; D might be TRBD1 (5 bases). The CDR3 runs 15 residues. Germline loops: CDR1 SNHLY, CDR2 FYNNEI. Trimming cost V 7 bases and J 4 bases, with 17 bases left between them. The CDR3 nucleotides are TGTGCCAGCAACAACGTTCTGACAGCGGGAAACACCATATATTTT. Translated, it gives CASNNVLTAGNTIYF. Based on the CDR3 plus reference TRBV2 and TRBJ1-3, the full variable domain is EPEVTQTPSHQVTQMGQEVILRCVPISNHLYFYWYRQILGQKVEFLVSFYNNEISEKSEIFDDQFSVERPDGSNFTLKIRSTKLEDSAMYFCASNNVLTAGNTIYFGEGSWLTVV.

The chain combines TRBV27 with TRBJ1-3; perhaps TRBD1 as D (6 bases). CDR3 size: 15 residues. Germline CDR1 reads MNHEY; CDR2 reads SMNVEV (reference sequence). Trimming removed 3 bases at V and 1 base at J, with 10 bases between. The CDR3 spells CASSFQGQSGNTIYF. The CDR3 nucleotides are TGTGCCAGCAGTTTCCAAGGACAGTCTGGAAACACCATATATTTT.